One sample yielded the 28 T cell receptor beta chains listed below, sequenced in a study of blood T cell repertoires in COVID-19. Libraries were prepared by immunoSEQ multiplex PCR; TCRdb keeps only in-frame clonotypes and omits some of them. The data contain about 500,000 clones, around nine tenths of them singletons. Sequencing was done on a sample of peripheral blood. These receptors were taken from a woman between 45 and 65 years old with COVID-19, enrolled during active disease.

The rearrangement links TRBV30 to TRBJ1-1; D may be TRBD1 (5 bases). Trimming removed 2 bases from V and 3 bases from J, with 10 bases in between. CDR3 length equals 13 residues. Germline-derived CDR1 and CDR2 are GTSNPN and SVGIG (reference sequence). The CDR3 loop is CAWSRGTDTEAFF. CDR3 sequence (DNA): TGTGCCTGGAGTAGGGGAACTGACACTGAAGCTTTCTTT.

The DNA for the CDR3 is TGTGCCAGCAGCGGGACCGGGACTAGGTTCTACGAGCAGTACTTC. Translating gives CASSGTGTRFYEQYF. The chain combines TRBV7-2 with TRBJ2-7; 8 nucleotides align to TRBD2. V lost 5 bases to trimming and J lost 3 bases; unmatched junction nucleotides: 9. Per germline, CDR1 SGHTA and CDR2 FQGNSA. The CDR3 totals 15 residues.

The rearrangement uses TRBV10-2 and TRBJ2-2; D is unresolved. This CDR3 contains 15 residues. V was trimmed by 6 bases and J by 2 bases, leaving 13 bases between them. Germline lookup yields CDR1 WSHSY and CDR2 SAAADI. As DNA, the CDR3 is TGCGCCAGCAGCCCCTTGGTGGCTAACACCGGGGAGCTGTTTTTT. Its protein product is CASSPLVANTGELFF.

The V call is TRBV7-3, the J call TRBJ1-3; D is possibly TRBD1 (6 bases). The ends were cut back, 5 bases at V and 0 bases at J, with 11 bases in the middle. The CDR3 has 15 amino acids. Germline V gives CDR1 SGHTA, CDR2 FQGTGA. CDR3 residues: CASSPHRDSGNTIYF. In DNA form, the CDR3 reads TGTGCCAGCAGCCCCCACAGGGACTCTGGAAACACCATATATTTT.

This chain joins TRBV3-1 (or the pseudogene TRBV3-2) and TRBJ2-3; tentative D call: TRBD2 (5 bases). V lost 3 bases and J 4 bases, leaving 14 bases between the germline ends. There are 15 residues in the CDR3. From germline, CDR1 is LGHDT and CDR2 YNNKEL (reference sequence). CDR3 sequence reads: CASSQELGPSDTQYF. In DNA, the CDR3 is TGTGCCAGCAGCCAGGAACTAGGACCCTCAGATACGCAGTATTTT.

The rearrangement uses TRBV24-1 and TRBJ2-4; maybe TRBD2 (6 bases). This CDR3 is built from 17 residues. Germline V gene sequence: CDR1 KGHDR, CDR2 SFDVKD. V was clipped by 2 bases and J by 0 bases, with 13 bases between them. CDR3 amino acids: CATSDSGRGKAKNIQYF. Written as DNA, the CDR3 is TGTGCCACCAGTGATTCAGGGCGGGGCAAAGCCAAAAACATTCAGTACTTC.

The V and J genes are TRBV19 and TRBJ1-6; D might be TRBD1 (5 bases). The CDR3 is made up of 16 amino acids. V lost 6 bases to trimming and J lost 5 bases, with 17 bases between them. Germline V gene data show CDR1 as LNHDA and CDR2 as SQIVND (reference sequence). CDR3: CASRPLRGTNNSPLHF. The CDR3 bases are TGTGCCAGTAGACCCCTAAGGGGTACCAATAATTCACCCCTCCACTTT.

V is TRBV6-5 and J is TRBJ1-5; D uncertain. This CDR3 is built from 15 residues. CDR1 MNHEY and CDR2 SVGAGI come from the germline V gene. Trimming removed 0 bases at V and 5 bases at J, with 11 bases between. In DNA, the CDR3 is TGTGCCAGCAGTTACTCGTTTTGGGCCGATCAGCCCCAGCATTTT. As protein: CASSYSFWADQPQHF.

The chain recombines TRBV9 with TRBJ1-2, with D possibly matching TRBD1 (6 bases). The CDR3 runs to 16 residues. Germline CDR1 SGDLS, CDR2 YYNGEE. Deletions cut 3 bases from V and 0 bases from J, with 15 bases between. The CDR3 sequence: CASSGGQTAPNYGYTF. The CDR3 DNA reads TGTGCCAGCAGCGGTGGACAGACAGCCCCTAACTATGGCTACACCTTC.

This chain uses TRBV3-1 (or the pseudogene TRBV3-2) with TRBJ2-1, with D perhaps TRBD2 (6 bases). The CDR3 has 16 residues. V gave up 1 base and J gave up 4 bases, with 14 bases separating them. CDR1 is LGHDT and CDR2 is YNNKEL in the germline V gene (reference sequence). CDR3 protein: CASSQVVGGGYNEQFF. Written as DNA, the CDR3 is TGTGCCAGCAGCCAAGTGGTGGGAGGTGGGTACAATGAGCAGTTCTTC.

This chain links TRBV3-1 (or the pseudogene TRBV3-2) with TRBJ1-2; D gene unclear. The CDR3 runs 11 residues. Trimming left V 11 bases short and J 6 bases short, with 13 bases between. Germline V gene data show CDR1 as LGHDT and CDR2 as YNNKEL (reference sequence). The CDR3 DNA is TGTGCCTGTTCGCGCGGAGATGGCTACACCTTC. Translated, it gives CACSRGDGYTF.

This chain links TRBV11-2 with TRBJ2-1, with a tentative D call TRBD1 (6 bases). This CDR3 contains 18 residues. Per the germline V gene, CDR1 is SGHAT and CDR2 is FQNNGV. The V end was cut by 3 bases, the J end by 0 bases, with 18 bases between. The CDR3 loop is CASSFRFSGQSSYNEQFF. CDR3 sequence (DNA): TGTGCCAGCAGCTTCCGCTTTAGTGGACAGAGCTCCTACAATGAGCAGTTCTTC.

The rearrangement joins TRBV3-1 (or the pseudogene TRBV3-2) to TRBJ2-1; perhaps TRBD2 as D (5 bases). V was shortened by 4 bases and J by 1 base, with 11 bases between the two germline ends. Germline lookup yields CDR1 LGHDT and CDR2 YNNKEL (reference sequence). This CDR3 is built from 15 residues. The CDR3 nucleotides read TGTGCCAGCAGCCCTCTAGCTGGTTCCTACAATGAGCAGTTCTTC. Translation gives CASSPLAGSYNEQFF.

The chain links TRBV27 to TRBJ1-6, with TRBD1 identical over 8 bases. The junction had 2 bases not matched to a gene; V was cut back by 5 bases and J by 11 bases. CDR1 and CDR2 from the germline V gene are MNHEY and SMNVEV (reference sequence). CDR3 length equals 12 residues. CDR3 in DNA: TGTGCCAGCAGTCGACAGGGGCCACCCCTCCACTTT. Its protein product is CASSRQGPPLHF.

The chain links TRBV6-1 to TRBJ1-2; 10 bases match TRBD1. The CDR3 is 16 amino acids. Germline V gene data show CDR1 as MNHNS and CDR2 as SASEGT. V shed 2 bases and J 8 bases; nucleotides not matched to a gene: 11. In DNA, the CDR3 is TGTGCCAGCAGTGAACAACCGGGACAGGGGTTTGGGGGCTACACCTTC. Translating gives CASSEQPGQGFGGYTF.

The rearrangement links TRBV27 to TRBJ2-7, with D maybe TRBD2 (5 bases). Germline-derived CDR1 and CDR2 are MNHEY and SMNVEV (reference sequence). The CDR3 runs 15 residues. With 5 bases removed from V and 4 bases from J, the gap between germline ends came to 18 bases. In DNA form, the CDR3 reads TGTGCCAGCAGTCCCCCCCATGGGGAGCGGTACGAGCAGTACTTC. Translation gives CASSPPHGERYEQYF.

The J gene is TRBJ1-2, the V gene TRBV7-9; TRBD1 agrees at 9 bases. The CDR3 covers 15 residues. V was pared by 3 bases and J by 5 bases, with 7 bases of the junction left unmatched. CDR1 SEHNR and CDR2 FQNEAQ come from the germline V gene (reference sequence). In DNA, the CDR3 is TGTGCCAGCAGCTTTTACAGGGGGCGGAGGTATGGCTACACCTTC. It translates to CASSFYRGRRYGYTF.

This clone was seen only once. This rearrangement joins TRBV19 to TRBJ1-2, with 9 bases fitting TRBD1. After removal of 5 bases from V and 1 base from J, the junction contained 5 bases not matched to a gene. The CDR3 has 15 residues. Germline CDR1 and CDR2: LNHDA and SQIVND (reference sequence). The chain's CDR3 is CASSGTGFYNYGYTF. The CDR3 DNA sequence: TGTGCCAGTAGTGGGACAGGGTTTTATAACTATGGCTACACCTTC.

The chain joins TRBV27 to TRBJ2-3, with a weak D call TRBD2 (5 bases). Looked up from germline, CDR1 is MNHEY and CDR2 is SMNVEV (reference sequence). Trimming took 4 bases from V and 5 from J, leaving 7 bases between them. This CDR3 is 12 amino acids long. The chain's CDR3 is CASSYGVDTQYF. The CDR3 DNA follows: TGTGCCAGCAGTTACGGGGTAGATACGCAGTATTTT.

Written as DNA, the CDR3 is TGTGCTAGTGCCTTGGCGGGGACTTCCCCGGATCAGCGGTTCTTC. Encoded protein: CASALAGTSPDQRFF. The rearrangement joins TRBV12-5 to TRBJ2-1, with D possibly matching TRBD2 (6 bases). Germline V gene sequence: CDR1 LGHNT, CDR2 FRNRAP. CDR3 length: 15 amino acids. V lost 7 bases to trimming and J lost 15 bases, with 28 bases between them.

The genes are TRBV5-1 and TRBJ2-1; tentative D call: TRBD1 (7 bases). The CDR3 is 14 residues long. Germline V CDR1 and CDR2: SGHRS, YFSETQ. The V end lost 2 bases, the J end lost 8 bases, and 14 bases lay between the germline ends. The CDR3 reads CASSFFRGADEQFF. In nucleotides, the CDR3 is TGCGCCAGCAGCTTTTTCAGGGGGGCCGATGAGCAGTTCTTC.

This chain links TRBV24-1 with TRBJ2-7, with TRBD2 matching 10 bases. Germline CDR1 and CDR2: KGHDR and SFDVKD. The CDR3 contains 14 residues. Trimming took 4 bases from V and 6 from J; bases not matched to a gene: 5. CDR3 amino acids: CATSESGTSAEQYF. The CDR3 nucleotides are TGTGCCACCAGTGAGTCCGGGACTAGCGCCGAGCAGTACTTC.

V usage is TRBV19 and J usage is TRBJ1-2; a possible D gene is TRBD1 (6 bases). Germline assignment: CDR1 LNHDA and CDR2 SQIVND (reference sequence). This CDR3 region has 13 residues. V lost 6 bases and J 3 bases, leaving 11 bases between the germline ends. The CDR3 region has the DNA TGTGCCAGTAGGATCAGGGGCGACTATGGCTACACCTTC. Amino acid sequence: CASRIRGDYGYTF.

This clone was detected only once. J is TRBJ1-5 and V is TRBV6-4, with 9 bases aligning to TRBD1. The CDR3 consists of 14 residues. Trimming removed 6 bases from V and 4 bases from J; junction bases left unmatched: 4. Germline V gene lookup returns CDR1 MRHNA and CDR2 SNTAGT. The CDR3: CASRTGQGNQPQHF. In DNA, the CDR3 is TGTGCCAGCAGGACGGGACAGGGAAATCAGCCCCAGCATTTT.

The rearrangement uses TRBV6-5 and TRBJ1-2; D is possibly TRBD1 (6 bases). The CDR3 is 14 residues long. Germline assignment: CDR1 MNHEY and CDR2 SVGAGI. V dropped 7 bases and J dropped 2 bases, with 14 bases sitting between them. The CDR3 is CASNKQGGNYGYTF. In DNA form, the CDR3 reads TGTGCCAGCAATAAACAGGGTGGGAACTATGGCTACACCTTC.

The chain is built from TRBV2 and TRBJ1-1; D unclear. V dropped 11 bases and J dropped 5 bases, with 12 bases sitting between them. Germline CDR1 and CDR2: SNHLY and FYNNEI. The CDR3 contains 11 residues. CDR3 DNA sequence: TGTGCCGGCCAGGAGGGAACTGAAGCTTTCTTT. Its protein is CAGQEGTEAFF.

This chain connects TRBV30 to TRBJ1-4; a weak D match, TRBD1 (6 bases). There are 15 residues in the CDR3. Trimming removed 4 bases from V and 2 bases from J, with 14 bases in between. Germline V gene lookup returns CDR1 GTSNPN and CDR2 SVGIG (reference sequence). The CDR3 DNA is TGTGCCTGGACCTTACTGACAGGCACTAATGAAAAACTGTTTTTT. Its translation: CAWTLLTGTNEKLFF.

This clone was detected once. This chain's CDR3 is CASSYWNTEAFF. In nucleotides, the CDR3 is TGTGCCAGCAGCTACTGGAACACTGAAGCTTTCTTT. V is TRBV5-6 and J is TRBJ1-1; the D is unclear. CDR1 and CDR2 from the germline V gene are SGHDT and YYEEEE. The V gene lost 3 bases and the J gene lost 1 base, with 4 bases spanning the gap. This CDR3 comprises 12 residues.